This T cell receptor (beta chain) emerged from a study of blood T cell repertoires in COVID-19. Study background: COVID-19 samples collected from the United States, Italy and Spain covered acute and convalescent phases. The analysed material was cDNA or gDNA that came from T cells, B-cell-depleted T cells, or PBMCs.

Trimming pared 5 bases from V and 5 bases from J, leaving 15 bases between. The germline CDR1 and CDR2 sequences are LNHDA and SQIVND (reference sequence). The CDR3 is made up of 14 amino acids. In the authors' methods: For nucleated cells, counts were estimated from reference gene primer amplification. The data were produced by immunoSEQ multiplex PCR, yet TCRdb's version contains in-frame clones alone and is incomplete. The V and J calls and clone size are taken from that table; D and trimming were inferred from the DNA. The table includes over 150,000 clones, around 84% detected once. This clonotype was obtained from a man in his fifties with active or convalescent COVID-19. V usage is TRBV19 and J usage is TRBJ1-1, with a tentative D call TRBD1 (5 bases). Input material: peripheral blood. CDR3 DNA: TGTGCCAGTAGTCCCCCCAGGAAGGGGACTGAAGCTTTCTTT. Translation gives CASSPPRKGTEAFF.